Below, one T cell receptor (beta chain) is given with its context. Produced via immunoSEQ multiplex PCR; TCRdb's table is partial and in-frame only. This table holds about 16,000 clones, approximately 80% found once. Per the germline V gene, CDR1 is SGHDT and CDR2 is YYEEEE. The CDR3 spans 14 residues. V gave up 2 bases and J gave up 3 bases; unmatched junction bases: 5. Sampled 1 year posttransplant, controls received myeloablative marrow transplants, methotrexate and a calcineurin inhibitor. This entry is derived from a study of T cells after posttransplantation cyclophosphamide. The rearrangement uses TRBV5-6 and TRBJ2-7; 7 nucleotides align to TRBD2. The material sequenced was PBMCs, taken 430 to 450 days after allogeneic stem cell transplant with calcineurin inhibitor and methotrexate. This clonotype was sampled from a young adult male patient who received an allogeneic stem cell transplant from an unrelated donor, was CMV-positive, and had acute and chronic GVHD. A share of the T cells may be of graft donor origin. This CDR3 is CASSFTREGYEQYF. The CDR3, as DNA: TGTGCCAGCAGCTTCACCAGGGAGGGCTACGAGCAGTACTTC.